This TCR beta chain was sequenced in a study of human T cells and chemical hapten exposure. TCRdb reanalysed the RACE reads using MiXCR and keeps one entry per CDR3 protein. The repertoire holds over 85,000 distinct CDR3 sequences, over 10% seen once, with over 2% in the top ten. Time point indicated: patch test 1, 2 weeks after DPC sensitization. Described treatment: therapeutic diphenylcyclopropenone sensitization with weekly scalp DPC. Suited to DPC and affected by alopecia, the donors ranged from 18 to 70 years old. Total RNA was isolated from unfractionated whole blood. The V and J ends lost 3 bases and 0 bases respectively, with 13 bases between them. The CDR3 spans 16 residues. Germline V CDR1 and CDR2: MNHEY, SMNVEV (reference sequence).

The receptor was derived from a woman aged 40 to 49 with alopecia areata. Some clones in this sample may be carry-over from other donors' samples. V and J are TRBV27 and TRBJ2-3; tentative D call: TRBD2 (5 bases). Sample: whole blood, taken in connection with sensitization to the hapten diphenylcyclopropenone (DPC). This chain's CDR3 is CASSFSRGLSTDTQYF. Here the CDR3 DNA reads TGTGCCAGCAGTTTCTCCAGAGGACTTAGCACAGATACGCAGTATTTT.